This T cell receptor (beta chain) was recorded in a study of response to subunit inactivated influenza vaccine. Study results and caveats: Authors suggested few new T cells are recruited by each seasonal influenza vaccination.

This clonotype was observed a few times. The antigen is undetermined. The V gene end was trimmed by 1 base and the J gene end by 6 bases; junction bases not matched to a gene: 2. Germline V gene lookup returns CDR1 LNHNV and CDR2 YYDKDF (reference sequence). The CDR3 is made up of 13 amino acids. TCRdb reanalysed the RT-PCR reads using MiXCR and keeps one entry per CDR3 protein. The table shows around 300,000 distinct CDR3 sequences, with 20% to 25% occurring only once. The chain recombines TRBV15 with TRBJ1-2; 7 nucleotides match TRBD1. This sequence originates from a man in his fifties or sixties who received an inactivated influenza vaccine. The sample in question was PBMCs from blood, obtained 21 months after vaccination. The CDR3 sequence: CATSRGTGNGYTF. CDR3 DNA: TGTGCCACCAGCAGAGGGACAGGAAATGGCTACACCTTC.